The 16 T cell receptor beta chains listed next were all sequenced from one sample in a study of blood T cell repertoires in COVID-19. TCRdb keeps only in-frame clones here, not all; method: immunoSEQ multiplex PCR. The sample includes around 160,000 clones, 75% to 85% of them seen just once. The sample comprised peripheral blood. These receptors were collected from a human donor with acute or convalescent COVID-19. The donor label of this sample is uncertain.

The CDR3 is CASSPATFREQFF. The CDR3 DNA sequence: TGTGCCAGCAGCCCCGCGACTTTCCGTGAGCAGTTCTTC. V usage is TRBV7-3 and J usage is TRBJ2-1, with D unclear. V gave up 5 bases and J gave up 9 bases, with 14 bases separating them. The CDR3 has 13 residues. CDR1 and CDR2 (germline): SGHTA, FQGTGA.

The chain couples TRBV19 to TRBJ1-1, with no clear D. This CDR3 is built from 13 residues. CDR1 is LNHDA, CDR2 SQIVND, per germline (reference sequence). V was cut by 0 bases and J by 4 bases, with 6 bases left in between. The CDR3 region has the DNA TGTGCCAGTAGTATAGATGGCACCACTGAAGCTTTCTTT. Translated, it gives CASSIDGTTEAFF.

This clone showed up just once. V usage is TRBV18 and J usage is TRBJ2-1; 7 bases are a match to TRBD2. This CDR3 has 16 residues. CDR1 is KGHSH, CDR2 LQKENI, per germline. Germline trimming cut 2 bases from V and 7 bases from J; bases unmatched to any gene: 11. The CDR3 DNA follows: TGTGCCAGCTCACCAATCAACACCCCCGGGAGGAATGAGCAGTTCTTC. This sequence encodes CASSPINTPGRNEQFF.

V and J are TRBV11-2 and TRBJ1-2; a possible D gene is TRBD1 (5 bases). This CDR3 comprises 14 residues. CDR1 and CDR2 from the germline V gene are SGHAT and FQNNGV. Between the trimmed V and J ends, which lost 5 bases and 6 bases, there was a span of 16 bases. The CDR3: CASSRGGAVHGYTF. The CDR3 bases are TGTGCCAGCAGCCGTGGAGGGGCGGTTCATGGCTACACCTTC.

The V call is TRBV9, the J call TRBJ2-2, with 13 bases that match TRBD2. The V and J ends lost 4 bases and 7 bases, in that order; junction bases with no gene match: 4. The CDR3 loop spans 15 amino acids. Per the germline V gene, CDR1 is SGDLS and CDR2 is YYNGEE. CDR3 amino acids: CASSLRTSGGGELFF. CDR3 DNA: TGTGCCAGCAGCCTCCGGACTAGCGGGGGCGGGGAGCTGTTTTTT.

The chain has TRBV14 and TRBJ2-1; weak D call: TRBD1 (6 bases). There are 16 residues in the CDR3. Trimming took off 0 bases at V and 5 bases at J, with 14 bases between the two ends. CDR1 is SGHDN, CDR2 FVKESK, per germline. CDR3 nucleotide sequence: TGTGCCAGCAGCCAAGAAAGAGGGGGTTTCGACAATGAGCAGTTCTTC. It translates to CASSQERGGFDNEQFF.

The chain combines TRBV5-8 with TRBJ2-3; TRBD2 aligns across 11 bases. J gave up 1 base and V 2 bases, and 6 bases lay outside the gene matches. Germline V CDR1 and CDR2: SGHTS, YDEGEE. This CDR3 comprises 17 residues. CDR3 in amino acids: CASSFTMTSGGTDTQYF. The CDR3 DNA reads as TGTGCCAGCAGCTTTACGATGACTAGCGGGGGCACAGATACGCAGTATTTT.

This rearrangement joins TRBV7-2 to TRBJ1-5; 8 bases are a match to TRBD1. With 4 bases clipped from V and 8 bases from J, the junction kept 7 bases outside the gene matches. This CDR3 spans 14 amino acids. CDR1 is SGHTA, CDR2 FQGNSA, per germline. The CDR3 here is CASSSGQGQKPQHF. The DNA of the CDR3 is TGTGCCAGCAGCTCAGGACAGGGTCAAAAGCCCCAGCATTTT.

This chain connects TRBV10-3 to TRBJ2-5; 9 nucleotides line up with TRBD1. Trimming at V came to 3 bases and at J to 6 bases, leaving 5 bases not matched to a gene. CDR3 size: 14 residues. Germline lookup yields CDR1 ENHRY and CDR2 SYGVKD. The CDR3, as DNA: TGTGCCATCAGTGAATGGACAGGGGAGAAGACCCAGTACTTC. It translates to CAISEWTGEKTQYF.

This clone has more than one count but fewer than ten. The chain couples TRBV19 to TRBJ1-6, with no clear D. The V end was cut by 7 bases, the J end by 0 bases, with 7 bases between. CDR1 is LNHDA and CDR2 is SQIVND in the germline V gene (reference sequence). CDR3 length: 14 amino acids. CDR3 amino acids: CASKKSSYNSPLHF. CDR3 DNA: TGTGCCAGTAAAAAGAGCTCCTATAATTCACCCCTCCACTTT.

This rearrangement joins TRBV9 to TRBJ2-1; the match to TRBD2 covers 13 bases. The CDR3 covers 19 residues. V gave up 4 bases and J gave up 0 bases; unmatched junction bases: 10. CDR1 and CDR2 from the germline V gene are SGDLS and YYNGEE. CDR3 in amino acids: CASSPRTSGGRSSYNEQFF. The DNA for the CDR3 is TGTGCCAGCAGCCCCCGGACTAGCGGGGGCCGTAGCTCCTACAATGAGCAGTTCTTC.

The chain joins TRBV6-5 to TRBJ1-6; 10 nucleotides match TRBD1. The CDR3 is 15 residues long. Looked up from germline, CDR1 is MNHEY and CDR2 is SVGAGI. The V gene end was trimmed by 7 bases and the J gene end by 7 bases; junction bases not matched to a gene: 7. The CDR3 is CASMNPGQGNSPLHF. The CDR3 region has the DNA TGTGCCAGCATGAACCCGGGACAGGGGAATTCACCCCTCCACTTT.

This clone appeared a single time. This chain uses TRBV7-3 with TRBJ2-3, with 7 positions matching TRBD1. The germline V gene has CDR1 SGHTA and CDR2 FQGTGA. Germline trimming cut 3 bases from V and 6 bases from J; bases unmatched to any gene: 6. The CDR3 spans 14 residues. The CDR3 protein is CASSFDRVTDTQYF. The CDR3 coding sequence is TGTGCCAGCAGCTTCGACAGGGTGACGGATACGCAGTATTTT.

This chain connects TRBV27 to TRBJ2-2; possibly TRBD1 for D (6 bases). This CDR3 contains 15 residues. V was trimmed by 7 bases and J by 8 bases, leaving 20 bases between them. Germline CDR1 reads MNHEY; CDR2 reads SMNVEV (reference sequence). The CDR3 protein is CASTPGTGPGGELFF. In DNA form, the CDR3 reads TGTGCCAGCACCCCTGGAACAGGGCCCGGAGGGGAGCTGTTTTTT.

This clone has only one observation. The chain links TRBV19 to TRBJ2-1; D uncertain. The germline V gene encodes CDR1 LNHDA and CDR2 SQIVND (reference sequence). The CDR3 totals 12 residues. Between the trimmed V and J ends, which lost 6 bases and 7 bases, there was a span of 10 bases. Written as DNA, the CDR3 is TGTGCCAGTAGCCTCACCGGGAATGAGCAGTTCTTC. It yields the protein CASSLTGNEQFF.

The chain has TRBV29-1 and TRBJ1-2; no definite D call. The CDR3 is 13 residues long. The V gene's germline CDR1 is SQVTM and CDR2 ANQGSEA. V was shortened by 7 bases and J by 4 bases, with 16 bases between the two germline ends. CDR3 protein: CSATAGGFYGYTF. The CDR3, as DNA: TGCAGCGCCACGGCGGGAGGGTTCTATGGCTACACCTTC.